This T cell receptor (beta chain) was identified during a study of T-cell reconstitution after alpha-beta-depleted transplantation in children (TCRdb year 2016). Looking at the study overall: Using TCR repertoire profiling, the study quantitatively followed how T-cell immune reconstitution unfolded in children after TCRalphabeta/CD19-depleted allogeneic hematopoietic cell transplantation. The paper as a whole reports these results and caveats: About two months after transplant, the apparently early recovery of alphabetaT-cell counts reportedly depended on just several hundred clones that had expanded rapidly and came from non-depleted graft cells. Over subsequent months, a decline in hyperexpanded clone frequencies was noted, and after one year, T-cell counts and TCRbeta diversity were mostly ascribed to newly produced T cells. In some patients, the high TCRbeta diversity seen at day 60 was put down to recipient T cells and intrathymic progenitors that had survived conditioning.

According to the germline V gene (reference sequence), CDR1 reads DFQATT and CDR2 reads SNEGSKA. The CDR3, cysteine through phenylalanine, is 15 amino acids long. This entry keeps only the CDR3 DNA: 45 bases, framed from base 1. Trimmed from V: 6 bases; trimmed from J: 2 bases; junction bases lacking a gene match: 7. This clonotype showed up just a few times. Which antigen it targets is not known. No much larger clonotype is one base removed from it; base qualities were not supplied. The treatment or condition label of this sample denotes: allogeneic hematopoietic cell transplantation with graft depleted of TCRalphabeta T cells and CD19 B cells. The children who served as transplant recipients had been given grafts of TCRalphabeta/CD19-depleted allogeneic hematopoietic cells. Library preparation used PCR. Sequenced using an Illumina HiSeq 2500. TCR libraries were prepared with molecular barcoding, using unique molecular identifiers to normalize TCRbeta repertoire quantification. In TCRdb, the public reads were trimmed at Q25 with fastp and aligned with MiXCR, with productive beta chains retained. For every CDR3 protein sequence, its rows merge into one entry that carries the most common genes and DNA. In this sample the table shows over 100,000 distinct CDR3 sequences, about 6.8% of which occur a single time. About 17% of the sample comes from the top ten.

This sequence was found in a boy younger than 10 with acute lymphoblastic leukemia, due to receive a stem cell transplant. The sample was PBMCs, taken before TCRalphabeta/CD19-depleted stem cell transplant. The chain is made from TRBV20-1 and TRBJ2-3; TRBD2 fits 11 bases in the junction. Read as DNA, the sequence is TGCAGTGCCTTAGCGGGGGGGCCGGCCACAGATACGCAGTATTTT. It codes for CSALAGGPATDTQYF.